The clone carrying this T cell receptor (beta chain) came up many times. The antigen is not known. The data were taken from a study of blood T cells in healthy people across ages. Germline trimming cut 6 bases from V and 2 bases from J; bases unmatched to any gene: 13. CDR1 MNHNS and CDR2 SASEGT come from the germline V gene. The CDR3 loop spans 17 amino acids. Findings of the study overall: Estimates of total diversity, which came from one million sequenced T cells, were considered to be underestimates.

Combining a sample-barcoded 5' primer with a J-beta primer mix, a second PCR ran for roughly 6 to 11 cycles. TCRdb re-called the 5' RACE reads with MiXCR, one entry per CDR3 protein. The sample lists about 600,000 distinct CDR3 sequences; 40% to 50% were seen once. J is TRBJ2-3 and V is TRBV6-1; TRBD1 matches at 8 bases. This sequence was found in a man of 80 years or more in good health. Sequencing was done on a sample of blood. This CDR3 reads CASSSQEPGQATDTQYF. CDR3 sequence (DNA): TGTGCCAGCAGCTCCCAGGAACCGGGACAGGCCACAGATACGCAGTATTTT.